A single sample is the source of the 5 T cell receptor beta chains below, sequenced in a study of shared clonotypes between healthy human individuals. TCRdb's copy holds only in-frame clones and misses some; the assay was immunoSEQ multiplex PCR. The table includes about 2.2 million clones, 85% to 95% detected once. CD8 cells regarded as naive lacked CD45RO, were positively chosen for CCR7, and omitted terminally differentiated effector memory CD45RA+ cells. Input material: naive CD8+ T cells from PBMCs. All receptors derive from a young man in good health. Some clones in this sample may be carry-over from other donors' samples.

CDR3: CATSVTPGLAGEGTGELFF. The CDR3 nucleotides read TGTGCCACCAGCGTAACCCCGGGACTAGCGGGAGAGGGTACCGGGGAGCTGTTTTTT. The genes are TRBV15 and TRBJ2-2; 14 bases line up with TRBD2. This CDR3 is 19 amino acids long. Germline loops: CDR1 LNHNV, CDR2 YYDKDF (reference sequence). J was trimmed by 5 bases and V by 5 bases; bases with no gene match: 13.

The rearrangement uses TRBV28 and TRBJ1-5; D gene ambiguous. There are 14 residues in the CDR3. Trimming cost V 6 bases and J 9 bases, with 18 bases left between them. Germline CDR1 is MDHEN and CDR2 is SYDVKM. CDR3 amino acids: CASSSTGYRRPQHF. The CDR3 DNA reads as TGTGCCAGCAGCTCGACGGGATATCGGAGGCCCCAGCATTTT.

This rearrangement joins TRBV7-3 to TRBJ2-3, with TRBD1 matching 8 bases. J lost 5 bases, V lost 0 bases, and 10 bases had no gene match. Germline-derived CDR1 and CDR2 are SGHTA and FQGTGA. The CDR3 consists of 17 residues. The CDR3 protein is CASSLTGQAMNLDTQYF. DNA of the CDR3: TGTGCCAGCAGCTTAACGGGACAGGCAATGAACTTAGATACGCAGTATTTT.

V usage is TRBV28 and J usage is TRBJ2-7; tentatively, D is TRBD1 or TRBD2 (5 bases each). Germline assignment: CDR1 MDHEN and CDR2 SYDVKM. V was trimmed by 4 bases and J by 3 bases, leaving 10 bases between them. The CDR3 extends over 13 amino acids. The CDR3, as DNA: TGTGCCAGCAGTTCGGGACCCTTCTACGAGCAGTACTTC. Encoded protein: CASSSGPFYEQYF. Based on the CDR3 plus reference TRBV28 and TRBJ2-7, the full variable domain is DVKVTQSSRYLVKRTGEKVFLECVQDMDHENMFWYRQDPGLGLRLIYFSYDVKMKEKGDIPEGYSVSREKKERFSLILESASTNQTSMYLCASSSGPFYEQYFGPGTRLTVT.

The V gene is TRBV2, the J gene TRBJ2-7; D is undetermined. Germline CDR1 SNHLY, CDR2 FYNNEI. With 8 bases removed from V and 3 bases from J, the gap between germline ends came to 8 bases. The CDR3 has 11 residues. In nucleotides, the CDR3 is TGTGCCAGCTACAGAGACTACGAGCAGTACTTC. Amino acids: CASYRDYEQYF.